One sample yielded the 29 T cell receptor beta chains listed below, sequenced in a study of CD8 T cells in Susac syndrome. The authors reverse transcribed about 0.45 to 1 ug RNA with random hexamers. TCRdb redid the calling of the immunoSEQ multiplex PCR reads with MiXCR, one entry per CDR3 protein. The sample yields some 150,000 distinct CDR3 sequences, roughly 95% seen once. Sequencing was performed on CD4+ T cells from PBMCs. The receptors were sampled from a human donor with Susac syndrome.

The V and J genes are TRBV7-2 and TRBJ1-1; 10 bases agree with TRBD1. The J segment lost 5 bases and the V segment lost 1 base, leaving 13 bases of the junction unmatched. Germline V CDR1 and CDR2: SGHTA, FQGNSA. This CDR3 has 18 residues. CDR3 coding DNA: TGTGCCAGCAGCTTAGAGGGTCGGACAGGGGGAAAGGGGACTGAAGCTTTCTTT. Its translation: CASSLEGRTGGKGTEAFF.

The chain links TRBV29-1 to TRBJ1-2, with D uncertain. The CDR3 has 12 amino acids. The germline V gene has CDR1 SQVTM and CDR2 ANQGSEA. The V end lost 2 bases, the J end lost 5 bases, and 9 bases lay between the germline ends. In DNA, the CDR3 is TGCAGCGTTGAATTTCCTCCTTATGGCTACACCTTC. Its translation is CSVEFPPYGYTF. The full variable domain, its missing parts supplied by reference TRBV29-1 and TRBJ1-2, is SAVISQKPSRDICQRGTSLTIQCQVDSQVTMMFWYRQQPGQSLTLIATANQGSEATYESGFVIDKFPISRPNLTFSTLTVSNMSPEDSSIYLCSVEFPPYGYTFGSGTRLTVV.

This chain uses TRBV20-1 with TRBJ1-2, with D possibly being TRBD1 (6 bases). The CDR3 is 11 amino acids. Germline V gene sequence: CDR1 DFQATT, CDR2 SNEGSKA (reference sequence). With 4 bases removed from V and 6 bases from J, the gap between germline ends came to 9 bases. CDR3 coding DNA: TGCAGTGCTACGAGACAGGATGGCTACACCTTC. Residues: CSATRQDGYTF.

J is TRBJ1-2 and V is TRBV3-1; no reliable D call. The germline V and J ends were trimmed by 1 base and 3 bases, with 6 bases remaining between them. CDR3 length: 13 amino acids. Looked up from germline, CDR1 is LGHDT and CDR2 is YNNKEL (reference sequence). This CDR3 is CASSQGSYYGYTF. The CDR3 region has the DNA TGTGCCAGCAGCCAAGGATCGTACTATGGCTACACCTTC.

This clonotype was seen just once. The chain links TRBV14 to TRBJ2-5, with D uncertain. Trimming removed 1 base from V and 2 bases from J, with 14 bases in between. CDR1 and CDR2 (germline): SGHDN, FVKESK. CDR3 size: 16 residues. In nucleotides, the CDR3 is TGTGCCAGCAGCCAAGTCTGGCCCGGATTACAAGAGACCCAGTACTTC. Translating gives CASSQVWPGLQETQYF. The full variable domain, completed using reference TRBV14 and TRBJ2-5, is EAGVTQFPSHSVIEKGQTVTLRCDPISGHDNLYWYRRVMGKEIKFLLHFVKESKQDESGMPNNRFLAERTGGTYSTLKVQPAELEDSGVYFCASSQVWPGLQETQYFGPGTRLLVL.

The chain joins TRBV5-6 to TRBJ2-6, with 11 bases that match TRBD1. This CDR3 spans 18 amino acids. The germline V gene encodes CDR1 SGHDT and CDR2 YYEEEE. Trimming cost V 1 base and J 4 bases; bases outside gene matches: 7. The CDR3 DNA follows: TGTGCCAGCAGCTTGCCCCGGGACAGGGGGTGGGGGGCCAACGTCCTGACTTTC. Protein: CASSLPRDRGWGANVLTF.

This sequence joins TRBV20-1 and TRBJ1-5; no clear D. CDR3 length: 15 amino acids. The germline V gene encodes CDR1 DFQATT and CDR2 SNEGSKA (reference sequence). Trimming stripped 1 base from V and 3 bases from J, with 13 bases between. DNA for the CDR3: TGCAGTGCTAGAGCCTTAGATCGGTTCAATCAGCCCCAGCATTTT. As protein: CSARALDRFNQPQHF.

The chain couples TRBV7-2 to TRBJ2-7; the D is unclear. Germline-derived CDR1 and CDR2 are SGHTA and FQGNSA. V was clipped by 5 bases and J by 4 bases, with 15 bases between them. The CDR3 is 14 residues long. DNA of the CDR3: TGTGCCAGCAGCGTCCTATCACCACAATACGAGCAGTACTTC. It is translated as CASSVLSPQYEQYF. Variable domain in full (rest from reference TRBV7-2 and TRBJ2-7): GAGVSQSPSNKVTEKGKDVELRCDPISGHTALYWYRQSLGQGLEFLIYFQGNSAPDKSGLPSDRFSAERTGGSVSTLTIQRTQQEDSAVYLCASSVLSPQYEQYFGPGTRLTVT.

J is TRBJ2-5 and V is TRBV2; D ambiguous. The germline gives CDR1 SNHLY, CDR2 FYNNEI. V lost 3 bases to trimming and J lost 5 bases, with 10 bases between them. The CDR3 is made up of 13 amino acids. This CDR3 is CASSDTRKETQYF. DNA of the CDR3: TGTGCCAGCAGTGATACCCGGAAGGAGACCCAGTACTTC. The entire variable domain, with the rest obtained from reference TRBV2 and TRBJ2-5, is as follows: EPEVTQTPSHQVTQMGQEVILRCVPISNHLYFYWYRQILGQKVEFLVSFYNNEISEKSEIFDDQFSVERPDGSNFTLKIRSTKLEDSAMYFCASSDTRKETQYFGPGTRLLVL.

The rearrangement links TRBV14 to TRBJ2-6, with D perhaps matching TRBD1 (5 bases). The CDR3 is 17 residues long. The V gene lost 4 bases and the J gene lost 2 bases, with 15 bases spanning the gap. Germline V gene lookup returns CDR1 SGHDN and CDR2 FVKESK. The CDR3 DNA reads TGTGCCAGCAGCCCTAGGGGAAGTAATACTGGGGCCAACGTCCTGACTTTC. Its protein product is CASSPRGSNTGANVLTF.

The chain employs TRBV7-9 and TRBJ2-7; weak D call: TRBD2 (6 bases). CDR1 is SEHNR, CDR2 FQNEAQ, per germline (reference sequence). There are 14 residues in the CDR3. The ends were cut back, 6 bases at V and 5 bases at J, with 17 bases in the middle. CDR3 amino acids: CASSWGEGIHEQYF. CDR3 DNA sequence: TGTGCCAGCAGTTGGGGGGAAGGGATCCACGAGCAGTACTTC.

The chain is built from TRBV27 and TRBJ2-6; D unresolved. The CDR3 sequence is 14 residues long. The V end lost 4 bases, the J end lost 0 bases, and 4 bases lay between the germline ends. Germline lookup yields CDR1 MNHEY and CDR2 SMNVEV (reference sequence). The CDR3 sequence: CASSSLSGANVLTF. In DNA form, the CDR3 reads TGTGCCAGCAGTTCGCTCTCTGGGGCCAACGTCCTGACTTTC. Using reference TRBV27 and TRBJ2-6 for the parts outside the CDR3, the full variable domain is EAQVTQNPRYLITVTGKKLTVTCSQNMNHEYMSWYRQDPGLGLRQIYYSMNVEVTDKGDVPEGYKVSRKEKRNFPLILESPSPNQTSLYFCASSSLSGANVLTFGAGSRLTVL.

V usage is TRBV25-1 and J usage is TRBJ1-2, with 7 bases identical to TRBD1. With V trimmed by 5 bases and J by 6 bases, 12 bases remained unmatched. Germline-derived CDR1 and CDR2 are MGHDK and SYGVNS. The CDR3 is 15 amino acids. CDR3 residues: CASSPRGRGYDGYTF. The DNA of the CDR3 is TGTGCCAGCAGTCCGAGGGGCAGGGGGTACGATGGCTACACCTTC.

The chain combines TRBV5-1 with TRBJ2-3, with D perhaps matching TRBD1 (6 bases). This CDR3 is built from 14 residues. The germline gives CDR1 SGHRS, CDR2 YFSETQ. Trimming took 4 bases from V and 5 from J, leaving 14 bases between them. CDR3 amino acids: CASSLRGFEDTQYF. CDR3 bases: TGCGCCAGCAGCCTCAGGGGATTTGAAGATACGCAGTATTTT.

Only one count was recorded for this clonotype. V gene TRBV19 combines with J gene TRBJ1-5; tentatively, D is TRBD1 (6 bases). CDR1 and CDR2 from the germline V gene are LNHDA and SQIVND (reference sequence). Trimming pared 8 bases from V and 1 base from J, leaving 15 bases between. This CDR3 comprises 15 residues. The CDR3 bases are TGTGCCAGTGGCTGGGGGGGCGAAAGCAATCAGCCCCAGCATTTT. The encoded protein is CASGWGGESNQPQHF.

This clonotype was detected only a few times. The J gene is TRBJ2-1, the V gene TRBV4-2; D not resolved. Per the germline V gene, CDR1 is LGHNA and CDR2 is YNFKEQ. CDR3 length: 12 amino acids. The V end lost 0 bases, the J end lost 6 bases, and 3 bases lay between the germline ends. For the CDR3, the DNA is TGTGCCAGCAGCCAAGAGGGCAATGAGCAGTTCTTC. Protein sequence: CASSQEGNEQFF.

The chain uses TRBV7-3 and TRBJ1-1; no clear D. The CDR3 spans 13 residues. The ends were cut back, 4 bases at V and 5 bases at J, with 11 bases in the middle. Germline CDR1 and CDR2: SGHTA and FQGTGA. The CDR3, as DNA: TGTGCCAGCAGCTCGCATCCGGGGACTGAAGCTTTCTTT. Amino acid sequence: CASSSHPGTEAFF.

The V gene is TRBV14, the J gene TRBJ2-7; D possibly corresponds to TRBD2 (6 bases). CDR3 length: 16 amino acids. Trimming stripped 0 bases from V and 0 bases from J, with 12 bases between. The germline CDR1 and CDR2 sequences are SGHDN and FVKESK. Here the CDR3 reads CASSQDSSGVSYEQYF. As DNA, the CDR3 is TGTGCCAGCAGCCAAGATTCCTCGGGAGTCTCCTACGAGCAGTACTTC.

This clonotype was observed a few times. V usage is TRBV4-1 and J usage is TRBJ2-1, with D unclear. CDR1 MGHRA and CDR2 YSYEKL come from the germline V gene. Trimming took off 4 bases at V and 6 bases at J, with 7 bases between the two ends. The CDR3 has 12 amino acids. The CDR3 loop is CASSPLGNEQFF. The CDR3 DNA reads as TGCGCCAGCAGCCCCCTGGGCAATGAGCAGTTCTTC.

The chain has TRBV28 and TRBJ1-1, with 7 bases identical to TRBD1. CDR1 is MDHEN, CDR2 SYDVKM, per germline. The J segment lost 1 base and the V segment lost 7 bases, leaving 3 bases of the junction unmatched. The CDR3 extends over 13 amino acids. The chain's CDR3 is CASTWTGNTEAFF. Here the CDR3 DNA reads TGTGCCAGCACCTGGACAGGGAACACTGAAGCTTTCTTT.

The chain is built from TRBV4-1 and TRBJ1-5; D not certain. Germline CDR1 MGHRA, CDR2 YSYEKL. CDR3 size: 15 residues. Trimming pared 1 base from V and 4 bases from J, leaving 11 bases between. CDR3 nucleotide sequence: TGCGCCAGCAGCCAAGGCGGACGGGATAATCAGCCCCAGCATTTT. It translates to CASSQGGRDNQPQHF.

The CDR3 region is CASSQVGLATNTGELFF. The CDR3 DNA follows: TGCGCCAGCAGCCAAGTAGGCCTAGCGACGAACACCGGGGAGCTGTTTTTT. The chain carries TRBV4-1 and TRBJ2-2; the D gene is possibly TRBD2 (6 bases). CDR1 and CDR2 from the germline V gene are MGHRA and YSYEKL. The CDR3 is 17 residues long. Trimming removed 1 base at V and 0 bases at J, with 12 bases between.

V usage is TRBV2 and J usage is TRBJ2-3; a weak D match, TRBD2 (6 bases). This CDR3 comprises 14 residues. V dropped 6 bases and J dropped 3 bases, with 13 bases sitting between them. Germline V CDR1 and CDR2: SNHLY, FYNNEI. This chain's CDR3 is CASSDLGGTDTQYF. The CDR3 nucleotides read TGTGCCAGCAGCGACCTTGGGGGGACAGATACGCAGTATTTT.

The chain joins TRBV29-1 to TRBJ2-7; D is uncertain. CDR1 SQVTM and CDR2 ANQGSEA come from the germline V gene. CDR3 length equals 13 residues. Trimming stripped 4 bases from V and 4 bases from J, with 14 bases between. The CDR3 is CSVGNVRSYEQYF. The CDR3 DNA reads TGCAGCGTTGGGAATGTTAGATCTTACGAGCAGTACTTC.

The J gene is TRBJ1-4, the V gene TRBV2; D not resolved. Germline V gives CDR1 SNHLY, CDR2 FYNNEI. V lost 6 bases, J lost 2 bases, and 1 base lay in between. This CDR3 comprises 11 residues. The CDR3, as DNA: TGTGCCAGCAGCACTAATGAAAAACTGTTTTTT. Amino acid sequence: CASSTNEKLFF.

The chain couples TRBV28 to TRBJ2-3; 9 positions agree with TRBD1. The CDR3 totals 17 residues. Germline CDR1 and CDR2: MDHEN and SYDVKM. The J segment lost 5 bases and the V segment lost 1 base, leaving 10 bases of the junction unmatched. The CDR3 sequence is CASSLSVTGGSRDTQYF. CDR3 in DNA: TGTGCCAGCAGTTTATCCGTGACAGGGGGATCAAGAGATACGCAGTATTTT.

The chain employs TRBV11-2 and TRBJ2-5, with D maybe TRBD1 (5 bases). The CDR3 has 16 amino acids. V was trimmed by 5 bases and J by 1 base, leaving 17 bases between them. Germline V CDR1 and CDR2: SGHAT, FQNNGV. CDR3 nucleotides: TGTGCCAGCAGCCCCCAACGACAGATCCGCCAAGAGACCCAGTACTTC. Translating it yields CASSPQRQIRQETQYF.

This chain uses TRBV9 with TRBJ2-1, with D possibly being TRBD1 (5 bases). The ends were cut back, 2 bases at V and 2 bases at J, with 11 bases in the middle. Germline loops: CDR1 SGDLS, CDR2 YYNGEE. The CDR3 is 15 amino acids. CDR3 amino acids: CASSVGAGPYNEQFF. In nucleotides, the CDR3 is TGTGCCAGCAGCGTTGGGGCAGGCCCCTACAATGAGCAGTTCTTC.

This clonotype was found once. The genes are TRBV12-3 or TRBV12-4 and TRBJ2-7, with D perhaps TRBD1 or TRBD2 (5 bases each). V shed 7 bases and J shed 6 bases, with 19 bases lying between them. The CDR3 has 14 amino acids. CDR3 residues: CASTSRGGRGEQYF. Written as DNA, the CDR3 is TGTGCCAGCACCAGTCGGGGCGGCCGGGGCGAGCAGTACTTC.